The 10 T cell receptor beta chains presented below share a single source sample, sequenced in a study of a mutant IDH1 vaccine in newly diagnosed glioma. Time point reported: week 47, end of study. The vaccine gave 300 ug of a 20-mer mutant IDH1 peptide subcutaneously per dose. No antigen is known for these receptors. Sequenced by immunoSEQ multiplex PCR; TCRdb stores in-frame clones only, minus some. Of some 40,000 clones in the sample, roughly 70% were seen once. The sample was PBMCs, taken from a glioma patient whose treatment included an IDH1 peptide vaccine. These receptor sequences come from a man aged 40-55 years with glioma.

The chain combines TRBV18 with TRBJ2-1, with a tentative D call TRBD1 (5 bases). CDR3 size: 15 residues. From germline, CDR1 is KGHSH and CDR2 LQKENI. Between the trimmed V and J ends, which lost 2 bases and 6 bases, there was a span of 14 bases. CDR3 sequence: CASSPEAGNLNEQFF. CDR3 DNA: TGTGCCAGCTCACCAGAGGCAGGGAATCTCAATGAGCAGTTCTTC.

CDR3 residues: CASRAGTTGELFF. The CDR3 region has the DNA TGTGCCAGCAGGGCAGGAACCACCGGGGAGCTGTTTTTT. This chain connects TRBV27 to TRBJ2-2; no clear D gene. The CDR3 loop spans 13 amino acids. The V end was cut by 6 bases, the J end by 4 bases, with 9 bases between. Germline assignment: CDR1 MNHEY and CDR2 SMNVEV (reference sequence).

This chain links TRBV7-9 with TRBJ2-2; D unclear. Trimming took 4 bases from V and 1 from J, leaving 4 bases between them. The germline CDR1 and CDR2 sequences are SEHNR and FQNEAQ (reference sequence). This CDR3 is 13 amino acids long. The DNA of the CDR3 is TGTGCCAGCAGCTATAGGAACACCGGGGAGCTGTTTTTT. It codes for CASSYRNTGELFF.

This chain links TRBV11-3 with TRBJ2-5; 10 nucleotides agree with TRBD2. This CDR3 has 14 amino acids. In germline, CDR1 is SGHNT, CDR2 YENEEA. J gave up 6 bases and V 7 bases, and 8 bases lay outside the gene matches. CDR3 residues: CASKASGREKTQYF. DNA of the CDR3: TGTGCCAGCAAGGCTAGCGGGAGAGAAAAGACCCAGTACTTC.

This sequence joins TRBV7-9 and TRBJ2-2, with TRBD2 identical over 9 bases. The CDR3 covers 16 residues. The junction had 9 bases not matched to a gene; V was cut back by 2 bases and J by 8 bases. Germline V gives CDR1 SEHNR, CDR2 FQNEAQ (reference sequence). The CDR3 protein is CASSLSGGTPSGELFF. CDR3 nucleotides: TGTGCCAGCAGCTTAAGCGGGGGGACTCCCTCGGGGGAGCTGTTTTTT.

The genes are TRBV25-1 and TRBJ1-1, with D uncertain. Germline CDR1 is MGHDK and CDR2 is SYGVNS. This CDR3 has 13 residues. V lost 1 base and J 8 bases, leaving 11 bases between the germline ends. CDR3 protein: CASSEWTQQEAFF. In DNA, the CDR3 is TGTGCCAGCAGTGAATGGACGCAACAAGAAGCTTTCTTT.

This chain joins TRBV6-5 and TRBJ1-5; TRBD1 aligns across 7 bases. Trimming took 2 bases from V and 3 from J; bases not matched to a gene: 4. The CDR3 spans 15 residues. CDR1 and CDR2 (germline): MNHEY, SVGAGI. CDR3 region: CASSYRTGDNQPQHF. As DNA, the CDR3 is TGTGCCAGCAGTTACCGAACAGGGGACAATCAGCCCCAGCATTTT.

J is TRBJ1-1 and V is TRBV18, with D possibly matching TRBD1 (6 bases). Germline V gene sequence: CDR1 KGHSH, CDR2 LQKENI. The germline V and J ends were trimmed by 3 bases and 5 bases, with 19 bases remaining between them. The length of the CDR3 is 16 residues. CDR3 region: CASSPGGAVMGTEAFF. CDR3 bases: TGTGCCAGCTCACCGGGGGGGGCGGTGATGGGGACTGAAGCTTTCTTT.

The chain combines TRBV5-8 with TRBJ2-5; 14 positions match TRBD2. The CDR3 loop spans 16 amino acids. CDR1 and CDR2 from the germline V gene are SGHTS and YDEGEE. V lost 3 bases and J lost 4; bases outside the gene matches: 5. The CDR3 protein is CASSSGTSGSIETQYF. As DNA, the CDR3 is TGTGCCAGCAGCTCGGGGACTAGCGGGAGCATAGAGACCCAGTACTTC.

CDR3 loop: CSVEGTSKTDTQYF. The CDR3 nucleotides read TGCAGCGTTGAAGGGACTAGCAAGACAGATACGCAGTATTTT. This sequence joins TRBV29-1 and TRBJ2-3; TRBD2 matches 8 bases. Germline V lookup: CDR1 SQVTM, CDR2 ANQGSEA. This CDR3 has 14 amino acids. With 1 base clipped from V and 3 bases from J, the junction kept 3 bases outside the gene matches.